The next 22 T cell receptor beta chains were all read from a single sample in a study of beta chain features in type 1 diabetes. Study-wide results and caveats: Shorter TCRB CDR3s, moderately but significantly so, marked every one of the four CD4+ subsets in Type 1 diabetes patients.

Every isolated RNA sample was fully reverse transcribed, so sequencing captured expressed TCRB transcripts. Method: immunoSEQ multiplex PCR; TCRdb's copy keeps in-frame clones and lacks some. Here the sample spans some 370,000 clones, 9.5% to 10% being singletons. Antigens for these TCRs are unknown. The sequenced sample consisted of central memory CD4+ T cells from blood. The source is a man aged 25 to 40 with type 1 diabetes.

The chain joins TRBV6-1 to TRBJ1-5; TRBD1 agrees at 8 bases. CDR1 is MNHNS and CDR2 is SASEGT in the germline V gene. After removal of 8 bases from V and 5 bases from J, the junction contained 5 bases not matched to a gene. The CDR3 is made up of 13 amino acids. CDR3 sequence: CASSGQGDQPQHF. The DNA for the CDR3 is TGTGCCAGCTCCGGACAGGGAGATCAGCCCCAGCATTTT.

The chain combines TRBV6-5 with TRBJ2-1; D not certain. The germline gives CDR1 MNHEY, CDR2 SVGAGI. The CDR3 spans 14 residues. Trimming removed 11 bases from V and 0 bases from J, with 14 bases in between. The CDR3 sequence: CASTPLSSYNEQFF. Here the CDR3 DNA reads TGTGCCTCAACCCCCCTGAGCTCCTACAATGAGCAGTTCTTC.

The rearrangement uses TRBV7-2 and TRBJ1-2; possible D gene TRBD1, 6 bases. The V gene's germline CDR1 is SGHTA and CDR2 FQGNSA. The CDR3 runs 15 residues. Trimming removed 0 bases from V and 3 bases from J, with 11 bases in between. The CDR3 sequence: CASSLARGGYYGYTF. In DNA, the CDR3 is TGTGCCAGCAGCTTAGCGAGGGGGGGATACTATGGCTACACCTTC.

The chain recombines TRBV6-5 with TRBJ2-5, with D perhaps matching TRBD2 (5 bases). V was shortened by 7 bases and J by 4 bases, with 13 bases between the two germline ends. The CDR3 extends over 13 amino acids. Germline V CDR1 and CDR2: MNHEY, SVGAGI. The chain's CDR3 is CASIRDYSETQYF. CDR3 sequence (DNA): TGTGCCAGCATACGGGATTACTCAGAGACCCAGTACTTC.

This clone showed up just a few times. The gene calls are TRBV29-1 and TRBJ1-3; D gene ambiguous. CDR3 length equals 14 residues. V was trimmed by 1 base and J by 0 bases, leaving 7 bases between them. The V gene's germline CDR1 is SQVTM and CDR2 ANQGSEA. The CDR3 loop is CSVEGSISGNTIYF. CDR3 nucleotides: TGCAGCGTTGAAGGGTCGATCTCTGGAAACACCATATATTTT.

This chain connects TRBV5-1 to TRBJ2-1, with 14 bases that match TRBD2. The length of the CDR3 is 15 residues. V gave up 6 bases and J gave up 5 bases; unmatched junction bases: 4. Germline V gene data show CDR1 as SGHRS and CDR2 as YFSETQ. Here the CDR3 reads CASNLGLAGDNEQFF. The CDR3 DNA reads TGCGCCAGCAACCTGGGACTAGCGGGAGACAATGAGCAGTTCTTC.

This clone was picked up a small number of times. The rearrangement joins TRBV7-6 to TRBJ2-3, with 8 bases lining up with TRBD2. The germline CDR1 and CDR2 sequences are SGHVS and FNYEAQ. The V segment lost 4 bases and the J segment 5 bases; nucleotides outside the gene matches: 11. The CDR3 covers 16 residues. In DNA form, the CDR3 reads TGTGCCAGCAGCTCTGCCGGGACTAGTCTAGGAGATACGCAGTATTTT. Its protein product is CASSSAGTSLGDTQYF.

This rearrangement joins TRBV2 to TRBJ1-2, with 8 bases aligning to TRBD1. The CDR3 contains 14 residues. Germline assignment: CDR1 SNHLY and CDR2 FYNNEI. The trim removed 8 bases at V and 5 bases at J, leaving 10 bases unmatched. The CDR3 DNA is TGTGCCAGCGCCCCCCAGGGGGCGCGGTATGGCTACACCTTC. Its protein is CASAPQGARYGYTF.

The CDR3 here is CASSLQGAVETQYF. In nucleotides, the CDR3 is TGTGCCAGCAGCTTACAGGGGGCTGTTGAGACCCAGTACTTC. The V gene is TRBV5-4, the J gene TRBJ2-5; TRBD1 matches at 9 bases. Losses at the gene ends were 2 bases for V and 5 bases for J; bases not matched to a gene: 4. Germline CDR1 is SGHNT and CDR2 is YYREEE (reference sequence). The CDR3 sequence is 14 residues long.

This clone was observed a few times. CDR3 sequence: CASSQDFGGSYEQYF. The CDR3 nucleotides read TGTGCCAGCAGCCAAGATTTTGGCGGGAGTTACGAGCAGTACTTC. This rearrangement joins TRBV4-2 to TRBJ2-7; 7 bases align to TRBD2. Germline V gene sequence: CDR1 LGHNA, CDR2 YNFKEQ. V trimming: 0 bases; J trimming: 4 bases; junction bases outside the gene matches: 6. CDR3 size: 15 residues.

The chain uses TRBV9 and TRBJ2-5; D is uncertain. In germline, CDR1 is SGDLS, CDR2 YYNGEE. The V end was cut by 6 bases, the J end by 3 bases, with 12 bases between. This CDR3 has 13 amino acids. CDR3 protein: CASTLTGEETQYF. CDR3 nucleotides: TGTGCCAGCACCCTTACCGGTGAAGAGACCCAGTACTTC. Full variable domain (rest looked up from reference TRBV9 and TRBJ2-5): DSGVTQTPKHLITATGQRVTLRCSPRSGDLSVYWYQQSLDQGLQFLIQYYNGEERAKGNILERFSAQQFPDLHSELNLSSLELGDSALYFCASTLTGEETQYFGPGTRLLVL.

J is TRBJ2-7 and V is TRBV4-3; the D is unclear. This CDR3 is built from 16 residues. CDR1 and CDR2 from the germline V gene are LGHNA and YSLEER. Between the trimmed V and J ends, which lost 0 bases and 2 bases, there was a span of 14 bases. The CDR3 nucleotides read TGCGCCAGCAGCCAAGATCTTGCTGGTGGGGCCTACGAGCAGTACTTC. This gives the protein CASSQDLAGGAYEQYF.

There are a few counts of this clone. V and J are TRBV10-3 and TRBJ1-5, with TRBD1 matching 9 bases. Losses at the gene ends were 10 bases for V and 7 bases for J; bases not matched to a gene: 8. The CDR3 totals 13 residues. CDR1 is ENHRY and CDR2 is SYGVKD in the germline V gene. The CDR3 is CASRYDRGQPQHF. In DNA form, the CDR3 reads TGTGCCAGCAGGTATGACAGGGGGCAGCCCCAGCATTTT.

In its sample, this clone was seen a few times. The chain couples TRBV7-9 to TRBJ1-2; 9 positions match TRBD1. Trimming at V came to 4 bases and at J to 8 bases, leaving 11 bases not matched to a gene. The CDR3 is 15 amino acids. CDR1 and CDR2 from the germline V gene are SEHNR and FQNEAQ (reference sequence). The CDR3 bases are TGTGCCAGCAGCTCCCAATCCACAGGGGGCGAGGGCTACACCTTC. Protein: CASSSQSTGGEGYTF.

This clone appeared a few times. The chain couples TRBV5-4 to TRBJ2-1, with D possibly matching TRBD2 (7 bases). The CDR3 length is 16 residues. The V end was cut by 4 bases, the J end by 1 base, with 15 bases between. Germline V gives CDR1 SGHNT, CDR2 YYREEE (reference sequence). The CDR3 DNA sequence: TGTGCCAGCAGCCCGAGAGGGGGAGGGTCCTACAATGAGCAGTTCTTC. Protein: CASSPRGGGSYNEQFF.

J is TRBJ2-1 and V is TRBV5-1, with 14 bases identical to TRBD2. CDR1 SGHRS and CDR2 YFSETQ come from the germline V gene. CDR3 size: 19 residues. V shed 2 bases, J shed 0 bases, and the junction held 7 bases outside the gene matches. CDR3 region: CASSFMTSGRGFSYNEQFF. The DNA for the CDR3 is TGCGCCAGCAGCTTCATGACTAGCGGGAGGGGTTTCTCCTACAATGAGCAGTTCTTC.

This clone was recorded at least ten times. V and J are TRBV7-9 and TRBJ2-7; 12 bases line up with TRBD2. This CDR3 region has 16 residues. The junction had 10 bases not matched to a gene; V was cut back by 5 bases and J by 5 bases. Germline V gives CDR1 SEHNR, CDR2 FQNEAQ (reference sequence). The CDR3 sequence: CASSPTSGSRRDEQYF. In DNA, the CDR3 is TGTGCCAGCAGCCCGACTAGCGGGAGTAGGAGAGACGAGCAGTACTTC.

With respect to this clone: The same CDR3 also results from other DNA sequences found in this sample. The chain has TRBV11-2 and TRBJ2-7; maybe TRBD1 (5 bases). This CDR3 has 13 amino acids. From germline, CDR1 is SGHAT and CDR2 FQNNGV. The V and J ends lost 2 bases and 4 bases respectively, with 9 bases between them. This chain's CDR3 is CASSLLAGYEQYF. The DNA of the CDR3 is TGTGCCAGCAGCTTACTGGCAGGGTACGAGCAGTACTTC.

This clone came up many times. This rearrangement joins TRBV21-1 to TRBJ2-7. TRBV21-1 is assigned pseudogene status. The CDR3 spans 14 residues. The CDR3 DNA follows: TGTGCCAGCAGCATCGGACCGGTCGGTTACGAGCAGTACTTC. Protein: CASSIGPVGYEQYF.

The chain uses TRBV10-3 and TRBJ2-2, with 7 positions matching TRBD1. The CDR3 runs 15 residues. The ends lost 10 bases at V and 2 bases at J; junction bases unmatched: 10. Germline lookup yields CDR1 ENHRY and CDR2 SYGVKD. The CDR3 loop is CASSPGTANTGELFF. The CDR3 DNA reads TGTGCCAGCAGCCCCGGGACAGCAAACACCGGGGAGCTGTTTTTT.

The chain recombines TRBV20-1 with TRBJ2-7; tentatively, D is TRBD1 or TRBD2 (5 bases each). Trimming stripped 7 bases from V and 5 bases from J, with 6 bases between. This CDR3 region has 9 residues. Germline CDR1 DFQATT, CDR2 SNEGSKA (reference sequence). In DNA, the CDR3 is TGCAGTGTGGGACACGAGCAGTACTTC. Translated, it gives CSVGHEQYF.

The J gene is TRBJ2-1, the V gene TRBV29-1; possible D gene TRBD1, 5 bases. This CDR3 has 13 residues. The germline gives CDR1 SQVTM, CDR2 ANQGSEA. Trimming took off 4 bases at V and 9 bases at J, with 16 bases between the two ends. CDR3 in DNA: TGCAGCGTTGGGCTGGGGCCTTTCACTGAGCAGTTCTTC. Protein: CSVGLGPFTEQFF.